This T cell receptor (beta chain) originates from a study of human T cells and chemical hapten exposure. Overall study findings and caveats: Alopecia affecting every donor means their immune response may not match healthy people's.

The V and J ends lost 2 bases and 7 bases respectively, with 12 bases between them. Germline lookup yields CDR1 MDHEN and CDR2 SYDVKM. The CDR3 has 13 residues. Separate cDNA molecules received unique molecular identifiers, which the library attached to them. Per the original data handling: There were a median of roughly 100,000 TCRs per sample, with a range from roughly 20,000 to 750,000. TCRdb analysed the RACE reads with MiXCR anew, one entry per CDR3 protein. The V and J calls and clone size are TCRdb's, not the authors'. This sample has about 84,000 distinct CDR3 sequences; about 9.4% occur once, and the top ten carry less than 5%. Noted time point: patch test 2, 6 weeks after DPC sensitization. Treatment meaning: therapeutic diphenylcyclopropenone sensitization with weekly scalp DPC. This clonotype was detected only once. What it binds is not known.

The specimen comprised whole blood, sampled in connection with sensitization to the hapten diphenylcyclopropenone (DPC). This receptor was identified in a woman aged 45-65 years with alopecia areata. Some clones in this sample may be carry-over from other donors' samples. This sequence joins TRBV28 and TRBJ2-7, with D maybe TRBD1 (5 bases). The CDR3 loop reads CASSLRGGLEQYF. CDR3 coding DNA: TGTGCCAGCAGTTTAAGGGGTGGTTTGGAGCAGTACTTC.